The clone carrying this TCR beta chain showed up just once. TCRdb reanalysed the 5' RACE reads using MiXCR and keeps one entry per CDR3 protein. The sample has around 62,000 distinct CDR3 sequences, about 19% seen once. These data belong to a study of HIV-infected patients and healthy controls. The CDR3 is 12 residues long. V was cut by 3 bases and J by 8 bases, with 10 bases left in between. The sample taken for sequencing was CD4+ T cells from blood. The genes are TRBV12-3 or TRBV12-4 and TRBJ1-1; no firm D call. This receptor was obtained from a human donor in good health. CDR3 nucleotide sequence: TGTGCCAGCAGTTTCATGGGCAGAGAAGCTTTCTTT. Its protein is CASSFMGREAFF.